This T cell receptor (beta chain) emerged from a study of T cell responses to AZD1222 COVID-19 vaccine. Study observations and caveats: Along spike, vaccine-associated CD4 TCRs were found throughout, with dominance at 160-218 and 743-854.

Assay used: immunoSEQ multiplex PCR; TCRdb lists only in-frame clones, some missing. The sample lists some 120,000 clones; approximately 91% were seen once. Trimming removed 5 bases at V and 5 bases at J, with 11 bases between. This CDR3 region has 13 residues. CDR1 is SEHNR, CDR2 FQNEAQ, per germline (reference sequence). Worth noting for this clone: The antigen is undetermined.

The rearrangement links TRBV7-9 to TRBJ2-3, with D perhaps matching TRBD2 (6 bases). Here the sequenced sample was peripheral blood, taken on day 0 of AZD1222 vaccination. This sequence originates from an adult in good health. CDR3 in DNA: TGTGCCAGCAGCCCCTGGGGGGAAGATACGCAGTATTTT. Its translation is CASSPWGEDTQYF.